The 18 T cell receptor beta chains listed next were all sequenced from one sample in a study of radiation and T cells in renal cell carcinoma. Clones were sequenced by immunoSEQ multiplex PCR, and TCRdb holds only the in-frame ones, with some missing. The sample gives approximately 150,000 clones, 86% of which show up once; around a sixth is in the top ten. Time point here: blood 4 weeks post-SBRT, at nephrectomy. Treatment specified: 15 Gy SBRT to primary tumor, nephrectomy 4 weeks later. Specimen: blood, collected from a patient whose treatment included radiotherapy and nephrectomy. Receptors were obtained from a woman between 50 and 59 years old with renal cell carcinoma.

The rearrangement joins TRBV9 to TRBJ2-3; D tentatively reads TRBD1 or TRBD2 (6 bases each). The germline V gene encodes CDR1 SGDLS and CDR2 YYNGEE. The CDR3 loop spans 17 amino acids. Between the trimmed V and J ends, which lost 0 bases and 6 bases, there was a span of 20 bases. CDR3 amino acids: CASSVEGGLLAGDTQYF. The CDR3 coding sequence is TGTGCCAGCAGCGTAGAGGGGGGCTTGCTAGCCGGCGATACGCAGTATTTT.

The gene calls are TRBV7-9 and TRBJ2-7; a possible D gene is TRBD1 (5 bases). Trimming took off 5 bases at V and 1 base at J, with 15 bases between the two ends. This CDR3 contains 15 residues. The V gene's germline CDR1 is SEHNR and CDR2 FQNEAQ (reference sequence). The chain's CDR3 is CASSIRQGGSYEQYF. For the CDR3, the DNA is TGTGCCAGCAGCATAAGGCAGGGTGGATCCTACGAGCAGTACTTC.

V is TRBV4-3 and J is TRBJ2-2; TRBD1 is a possible D gene (6 bases). Germline assignment: CDR1 LGHNA and CDR2 YSLEER. This CDR3 comprises 17 residues. V was trimmed by 1 base and J by 2 bases, leaving 14 bases between them. The chain's CDR3 is CASSQAPQGSNTGELFF. CDR3 DNA sequence: TGCGCCAGCAGCCAAGCCCCACAGGGATCTAACACCGGGGAGCTGTTTTTT.

This clone has only one observation. The chain combines TRBV2 with TRBJ2-3; no firm D call. The CDR3 sequence is 14 residues long. Trimming removed 1 base from V and 1 base from J, with 6 bases in between. From germline, CDR1 is SNHLY and CDR2 FYNNEI. This CDR3 is CASSEGSGTDTQYF. The CDR3 DNA is TGTGCCAGCAGTGAAGGGTCGGGCACAGATACGCAGTATTTT.

The CDR3 DNA sequence: TGTGCCAGCAGCGTAGGGACGACCGGAGGGAATGAGCAGTTCTTC. Translating it yields CASSVGTTGGNEQFF. This chain joins TRBV9 and TRBJ2-1, with D perhaps TRBD2 (6 bases). The CDR3 extends over 15 amino acids. Trimming removed 0 bases at V and 7 bases at J, with 14 bases between. Germline V gives CDR1 SGDLS, CDR2 YYNGEE.

The J gene is TRBJ2-5, the V gene TRBV5-4, with a possible D match to TRBD1 (6 bases). Trimming removed 0 bases at V and 5 bases at J, with 20 bases between. The CDR3 has 17 amino acids. CDR1 is SGHNT and CDR2 is YYREEE in the germline V gene (reference sequence). The CDR3 nucleotides are TGTGCCAGCAGCTTGGACGGGACATCCGTCTTGACCGAGACCCAGTACTTC. Its translation: CASSLDGTSVLTETQYF.

J is TRBJ2-7 and V is TRBV9; D may be TRBD1 (7 bases). Germline V gives CDR1 SGDLS, CDR2 YYNGEE. Trimming took off 0 bases at V and 6 bases at J, with 13 bases between the two ends. The CDR3 has 14 amino acids. The CDR3 region has the DNA TGTGCCAGCAGCGTAGGTGCAGGGGGAGGCGAGCAGTACTTC. Translated, it gives CASSVGAGGGEQYF. Looking up the rest from reference TRBV9 and TRBJ2-7 gives the full variable domain: DSGVTQTPKHLITATGQRVTLRCSPRSGDLSVYWYQQSLDQGLQFLIQYYNGEERAKGNILERFSAQQFPDLHSELNLSSLELGDSALYFCASSVGAGGGEQYFGPGTRLTVT.

This rearrangement joins TRBV29-1 to TRBJ2-6; D perhaps matches TRBD1 (5 bases). With 3 bases removed from V and 1 base from J, the gap between germline ends came to 10 bases. The CDR3 is 15 amino acids. CDR1 is SQVTM and CDR2 is ANQGSEA in the germline V gene. CDR3 residues: CSVDQGSSGANVLTF. The CDR3 DNA sequence: TGCAGCGTTGATCAGGGTTCGTCTGGGGCCAACGTCCTGACTTTC.

This chain connects TRBV5-1 to TRBJ2-7; D unclear. The CDR3 consists of 15 residues. CDR1 is SGHRS and CDR2 is YFSETQ in the germline V gene. V dropped 0 bases and J dropped 3 bases, with 13 bases sitting between them. The CDR3 DNA reads as TGCGCCAGCAGCTTGGGTTGGGCCACCGTCTACGAGCAGTACTTC. Its translation is CASSLGWATVYEQYF. Combining the CDR3 with reference TRBV5-1 and TRBJ2-7 gives the whole variable domain KAGVTQTPRYLIKTRGQQVTLSCSPISGHRSVSWYQQTPGQGLQFLFEYFSETQRNKGNFPGRFSGRQFSNSRSEMNVSTLELGDSALYLCASSLGWATVYEQYFGPGTRLTVT.

The rearrangement joins TRBV15 to TRBJ1-5; no clear D gene. V gave up 0 bases and J gave up 5 bases, with 11 bases separating them. This CDR3 region has 15 residues. Germline V gives CDR1 LNHNV, CDR2 YYDKDF (reference sequence). The CDR3 region has the DNA TGTGCCACCAGCAGAGATCGGGCGGGTGATCAGCCCCAGCATTTT. It translates to CATSRDRAGDQPQHF.

This rearrangement joins TRBV11-2 to TRBJ1-2, with D unresolved. Trimming took 5 bases from V and 3 from J, leaving 10 bases between them. This CDR3 has 13 residues. Germline V gene sequence: CDR1 SGHAT, CDR2 FQNNGV. In DNA form, the CDR3 reads TGTGCCAGCAGCGCTGACGAAGACTATGGCTACACCTTC. As protein: CASSADEDYGYTF.

This clone was seen a single time. The CDR3 region is CASSFGLAGVDNEQFF. Written as DNA, the CDR3 is TGTGCCAGCAGTTTTGGTCTAGCGGGAGTCGACAATGAGCAGTTCTTC. This rearrangement joins TRBV28 to TRBJ2-1, with TRBD2 identical over 10 bases. Trimming cost V 3 bases and J 5 bases; bases outside gene matches: 7. From germline, CDR1 is MDHEN and CDR2 SYDVKM. The CDR3 is 16 residues long.

This chain connects TRBV27 to TRBJ2-7, with TRBD1 matching over 8 bases. After removal of 5 bases from V and 3 bases from J, the junction contained 0 bases not matched to a gene. Germline values: CDR1 MNHEY, CDR2 SMNVEV (reference sequence). This CDR3 has 12 residues. CDR3 bases: TGTGCCAGCAGTACAGGGGGCTACGAGCAGTACTTC. Encoded protein: CASSTGGYEQYF.

This clone showed up just once. This chain connects TRBV2 to TRBJ1-2; perhaps TRBD1 as D (5 bases). V dropped 5 bases and J dropped 8 bases, with 15 bases sitting between them. Germline CDR1 is SNHLY and CDR2 is FYNNEI. The CDR3 is made up of 13 amino acids. DNA for the CDR3: TGTGCCAGCAGTTTAGACGGGACTTTGGGCTACACCTTC. Translation: CASSLDGTLGYTF.

The J gene is TRBJ2-7, the V gene TRBV7-8, with D unresolved. The V gene lost 5 bases and the J gene lost 6 bases, with 11 bases spanning the gap. CDR3 size: 12 residues. CDR1 is SGHVS and CDR2 is FQNEAQ in the germline V gene. Written as DNA, the CDR3 is TGTGCCAGCAGCCCAGACCGAACCGAGCAGTACTTC. Protein: CASSPDRTEQYF.

J is TRBJ1-1 and V is TRBV18; 7 nucleotides agree with TRBD1. The germline gives CDR1 KGHSH, CDR2 LQKENI. Germline trimming cut 2 bases from V and 4 bases from J; bases unmatched to any gene: 13. This CDR3 has 17 residues. The CDR3 DNA reads as TGTGCCAGCTCACCAAAGTTGGCAGGGGGGTTGGGCACTGAAGCTTTCTTT. Translating it yields CASSPKLAGGLGTEAFF.

This clone was counted between two and nine times. V usage is TRBV7-2 and J usage is TRBJ1-1; TRBD1 agrees at 8 bases. Trimming cost V 3 bases and J 6 bases; bases outside gene matches: 6. Germline-derived CDR1 and CDR2 are SGHTA and FQGNSA. The CDR3 is 14 residues long. The CDR3 bases are TGTGCCAGCAGCTTTCAGGGGGCGATTCCTGAAGCTTTCTTT. It codes for CASSFQGAIPEAFF.

The rearrangement uses TRBV11-2 and TRBJ1-3, with D uncertain. The germline V gene has CDR1 SGHAT and CDR2 FQNNGV. V lost 3 bases and J 0 bases, leaving 12 bases between the germline ends. The CDR3 spans 16 residues. Written as DNA, the CDR3 is TGTGCCAGCAGCTTCAGTCCAGGCCACTCTGGAAACACCATATATTTT. It encodes CASSFSPGHSGNTIYF.